These 21 T cell receptor beta chains share one sample of origin, sequenced in a study of T cells after yellow fever vaccination. TCRdb re-called the 5' RACE reads with MiXCR, one entry per CDR3 protein. Altogether just under 600,000 distinct CDR3 sequences are present, approximately 13% being singletons, with the ten largest covering about 14%. This specimen consisted of PBMCs, obtained on the day of the yellow fever booster vaccination. Every receptor here comes from a man aged 25 to 40 who received the YFV17D yellow fever vaccine.

The V call is TRBV20-1, the J call TRBJ2-1, with TRBD2 matching 9 bases. Trimming cost V 3 bases and J 8 bases; bases outside gene matches: 14. CDR3 length: 16 residues. CDR1 DFQATT and CDR2 SNEGSKA come from the germline V gene (reference sequence). The DNA of the CDR3 is TGCAGTGCTAGTCCCCCTAGCGGGACCTCGAGGGATGAGCAGTTCTTC. As protein: CSASPPSGTSRDEQFF.

This clonotype was seen many times. The chain recombines TRBV7-2 with TRBJ2-1, with TRBD2 matching 12 bases. With V trimmed by 1 base and J by 6 bases, 1 base remained unmatched. The germline gives CDR1 SGHTA, CDR2 FQGNSA. This CDR3 is 15 amino acids long. In DNA, the CDR3 is TGTGCCAGCAGCTTAGGGGGACTAGCGGGCAATGAGCAGTTCTTC. It is translated as CASSLGGLAGNEQFF.

The chain recombines TRBV19 with TRBJ2-1, with D possibly being TRBD1 (5 bases). Per germline, CDR1 LNHDA and CDR2 SQIVND (reference sequence). V was cut by 5 bases and J by 2 bases, with 28 bases left in between. The CDR3 runs 20 residues. This CDR3 is CASSAKRSIGDRGPYNEQFF. The CDR3 DNA reads TGTGCCAGTAGTGCGAAAAGATCTATTGGAGATAGGGGCCCCTACAATGAGCAGTTCTTC. Supplemented by reference TRBV19 and TRBJ2-1, the full variable domain reads DGGITQSPKYLFRKEGQNVTLSCEQNLNHDAMYWYRQDPGQGLRLIYYSQIVNDFQKGDIAEGYSVSREKKESFPLTVTSAQKNPTAFYLCASSAKRSIGDRGPYNEQFFGPGTRLTVL.

This rearrangement joins TRBV15 to TRBJ2-7; D uncertain. The V end was cut by 4 bases, the J end by 3 bases, with 4 bases between. CDR3 length: 11 residues. Germline lookup yields CDR1 LNHNV and CDR2 YYDKDF (reference sequence). CDR3 bases: TGTGCCACCAGCAACAACTACGAGCAGTACTTC. Residues: CATSNNYEQYF.

Here the CDR3 reads CASSSQGGLSYEQYF. The CDR3, as DNA: TGTGCCAGCAGCTCCCAGGGGGGCCTCTCCTACGAGCAGTACTTC. The rearrangement links TRBV7-2 to TRBJ2-7; D is perhaps TRBD1 (7 bases). V was cut by 4 bases and J by 0 bases, with 13 bases left in between. CDR1 is SGHTA, CDR2 FQGNSA, per germline. This CDR3 region has 15 residues.

The V and J genes are TRBV20-1 and TRBJ1-2; D uncertain. Germline V gene data show CDR1 as DFQATT and CDR2 as SNEGSKA (reference sequence). Trimming left V 3 bases short and J 8 bases short, with 13 bases between. The CDR3 has 12 amino acids. The CDR3 region has the DNA TGCAGTGCTAGGGAGGCCGGGAGCGGCTACACCTTC. The encoded protein is CSAREAGSGYTF.

Concerning this clonotype: This clone may be a read error of a much larger clone one base away. The chain recombines TRBV5-1 with TRBJ2-1, with 9 bases that match TRBD2. CDR3 length: 15 amino acids. Germline V gene data show CDR1 as SGHRS and CDR2 as YFSETQ. The chain's CDR3 is CASSLVQRGDNELFF. CDR3 in DNA: TGCGCCAGCAGCTTGGTCCAGCGGGGGGACAATGAGCTGTTCTTC.

The V gene is TRBV9, the J gene TRBJ1-1; D gene ambiguous. The CDR3 consists of 13 residues. Trimming pared 0 bases from V and 4 bases from J, leaving 7 bases between. Germline V gives CDR1 SGDLS, CDR2 YYNGEE. The CDR3 loop reads CASSVAGSTEAFF. The CDR3 DNA is TGTGCCAGCAGCGTAGCGGGGTCCACTGAAGCTTTCTTT.

A few counts support this clonotype. The chain employs TRBV7-9 and TRBJ2-7; D is possibly TRBD2 (6 bases). The CDR3 contains 13 residues. V dropped 5 bases and J dropped 9 bases, with 17 bases sitting between them. The germline CDR1 and CDR2 sequences are SEHNR and FQNEAQ (reference sequence). CDR3 DNA: TGTGCCAGCAGCCCACTCGGCGGGACCGCGCAGTACTTC. It specifies CASSPLGGTAQYF.

This clonotype occurred many times. One junction end does not reproduce the germline sequence, and a read error may be involved. The chain employs TRBV3-1 and TRBJ2-1, with TRBD1 as a possible D gene (5 bases). The CDR3 is 14 amino acids. Per germline, CDR1 LGHDT and CDR2 YNNKEL (reference sequence). CDR3 coding DNA: TGTGCCAGCAGCCAAGATCTTGTCCGTGGCCCCAGGGACTTC. This translates into CASSQDLVRGPRDF.

This clonotype was counted only a few times. The rearrangement links TRBV6-1 to TRBJ2-7; 10 nucleotides agree with TRBD1. Unmatched junction bases numbered 6, after V lost 4 bases and J lost 3 bases. From germline, CDR1 is MNHNS and CDR2 SASEGT. This CDR3 is 15 amino acids long. This CDR3 reads CASSGRDRGHYEQYF. CDR3 nucleotide sequence: TGTGCCAGCAGTGGCCGGGACAGGGGCCACTACGAGCAGTACTTC.

This clonotype was detected ten times or more. The V gene is TRBV7-8, the J gene TRBJ2-7; D is unclear. Between the trimmed V and J ends, which lost 4 bases and 0 bases, there was a span of 4 bases. The V gene's germline CDR1 is SGHVS and CDR2 FQNEAQ. This CDR3 comprises 12 residues. The CDR3 sequence is CASSSYSYEQYF. In DNA, the CDR3 is TGTGCCAGCAGCTCCTACTCCTACGAGCAGTACTTC.

This chain connects TRBV19 to TRBJ2-1; D possibly uses TRBD1 or TRBD2 (5 bases each). V was pared by 3 bases and J by 5 bases, with 14 bases between. The CDR3 is 15 amino acids. CDR1 LNHDA and CDR2 SQIVND come from the germline V gene (reference sequence). In DNA form, the CDR3 reads TGTGCCAGTAGTATTCGGGGAGCAGGGAACAATGAGCAGTTCTTC. This codes for CASSIRGAGNNEQFF.

This clonotype appeared a few times. CDR3 region: CSARQASGSSDTQYF. The CDR3 region has the DNA TGCAGTGCTAGACAGGCTAGCGGGAGCTCCGATACGCAGTATTTT. The chain joins TRBV20-1 to TRBJ2-3; 10 nucleotides match TRBD2. This CDR3 region has 15 residues. The germline gives CDR1 DFQATT, CDR2 SNEGSKA (reference sequence). V lost 2 bases and J lost 6; bases outside the gene matches: 8.

For the CDR3, the DNA is TGTGCCAGCAGGGGGACTAGCGGTGCTGAGACCCAGTACTTC. It specifies CASRGTSGAETQYF. The chain has TRBV25-1 and TRBJ2-5, with 11 bases lining up with TRBD2. After removal of 6 bases from V and 5 bases from J, the junction contained 5 bases not matched to a gene. The CDR3 has 14 residues. The germline CDR1 and CDR2 sequences are MGHDK and SYGVNS.

This clonotype was counted between two and nine times. The rearrangement uses TRBV3-1 and TRBJ2-2; TRBD1 matches 8 bases. This CDR3 contains 15 residues. Germline V CDR1 and CDR2: LGHDT, YNNKEL (reference sequence). With V trimmed by 5 bases and J by 6 bases, 8 bases remained unmatched. The chain's CDR3 is CASSSGQALAGELFF. In nucleotides, the CDR3 is TGTGCCAGCAGCTCGGGACAGGCATTAGCCGGGGAGCTGTTTTTT. The entire variable domain, with the rest obtained from reference TRBV3-1 and TRBJ2-2, is as follows: DTAVSQTPKYLVTQMGNDKSIKCEQNLGHDTMYWYKQDSKKFLKIMFSYNNKELIINETVPNRFSPKSPDKAHLNLHINSLELGDSAVYFCASSSGQALAGELFFGEGSRLTVL.

Here the CDR3 reads CASGAMTGPYEQYF. DNA for the CDR3: TGTGCCAGCGGGGCGATGACAGGGCCCTACGAGCAGTACTTC. The chain combines TRBV6-2 or TRBV6-3 with TRBJ2-7; 7 bases align to TRBD1. This CDR3 has 14 residues. V was pared by 8 bases and J by 2 bases, with 9 bases of the junction left unmatched. Per the germline V gene, CDR1 is MNHEY and CDR2 is SVGEGT.

The table lists this clonotype with a few counts. The chain is built from TRBV11-2 and TRBJ2-1; TRBD2 agrees at 14 bases. Trimming took 3 bases from V and 7 from J; bases not matched to a gene: 11. The CDR3 totals 18 residues. Germline CDR1 is SGHAT and CDR2 is FQNNGV. The chain's CDR3 is CASSFYGTSGSSRNEQFF. The CDR3 nucleotides read TGTGCCAGCAGCTTCTACGGGACTAGCGGGAGCTCTAGAAATGAGCAGTTCTTC.

The chain combines TRBV5-5 with TRBJ2-1, with TRBD2 identical over 14 bases. CDR1 is SGHKS, CDR2 YYEKEE, per germline (reference sequence). V shed 4 bases and J 6 bases; nucleotides not matched to a gene: 9. The CDR3 is 17 amino acids. The CDR3 spells CASSLPGLAGASNEQFF. In DNA, the CDR3 is TGTGCCAGCAGCCTGCCGGGACTAGCGGGAGCCAGCAATGAGCAGTTCTTC.

This clonotype was counted a few times. The chain recombines TRBV5-6 with TRBJ2-1; 8 bases fit TRBD2. Germline V gives CDR1 SGHDT, CDR2 YYEEEE. With V trimmed by 2 bases and J by 0 bases, 13 bases remained unmatched. The CDR3 spans 19 residues. CDR3 region: CASSLTGTRWQSSYNEQFF. As DNA, the CDR3 is TGTGCCAGCAGCTTAACCGGGACTAGGTGGCAGAGCTCCTACAATGAGCAGTTCTTC.

This clonotype was seen a handful of times. This chain joins TRBV28 and TRBJ2-7, with D perhaps matching TRBD1 (7 bases). Germline-derived CDR1 and CDR2 are MDHEN and SYDVKM. The CDR3 is 16 residues long. The germline V and J ends were trimmed by 3 bases and 3 bases, with 18 bases remaining between them. CDR3 sequence: CASSFPAAGGGYEQYF. CDR3 DNA: TGTGCCAGCAGTTTCCCCGCGGCAGGGGGAGGCTACGAGCAGTACTTC.